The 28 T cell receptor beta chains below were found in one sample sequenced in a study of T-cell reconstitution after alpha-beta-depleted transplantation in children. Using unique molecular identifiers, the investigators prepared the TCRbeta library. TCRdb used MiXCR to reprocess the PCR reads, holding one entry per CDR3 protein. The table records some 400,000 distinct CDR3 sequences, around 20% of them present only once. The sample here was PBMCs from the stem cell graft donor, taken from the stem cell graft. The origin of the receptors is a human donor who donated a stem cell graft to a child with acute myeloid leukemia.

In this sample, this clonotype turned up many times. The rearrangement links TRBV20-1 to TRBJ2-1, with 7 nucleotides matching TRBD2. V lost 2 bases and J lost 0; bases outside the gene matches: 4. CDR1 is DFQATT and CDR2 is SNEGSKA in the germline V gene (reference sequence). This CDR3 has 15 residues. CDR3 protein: CSARSSGPSYNEQFF. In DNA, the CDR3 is TGCAGTGCTAGATCTAGCGGACCCTCCTACAATGAGCAGTTCTTC.

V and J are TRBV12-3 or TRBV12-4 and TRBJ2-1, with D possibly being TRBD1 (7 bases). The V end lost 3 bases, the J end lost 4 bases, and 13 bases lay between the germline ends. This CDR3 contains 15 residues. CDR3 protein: CASSLRRGRYNEQFF. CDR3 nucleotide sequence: TGTGCCAGCAGTTTGCGGAGGGGGCGATACAATGAGCAGTTCTTC.

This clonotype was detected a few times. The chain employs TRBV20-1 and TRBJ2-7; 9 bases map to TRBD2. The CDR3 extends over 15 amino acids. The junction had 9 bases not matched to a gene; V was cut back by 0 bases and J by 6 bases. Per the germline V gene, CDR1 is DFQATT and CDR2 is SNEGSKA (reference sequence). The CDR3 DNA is TGCAGTGCTAGAGATGGGGTAGCGGGAGCTGTCGAGCAGTACTTC. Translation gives CSARDGVAGAVEQYF.

The CDR3 sequence is CASSHIINEQFF. The CDR3 coding sequence is TGTGCCAGCAGCCATATTATCAATGAGCAGTTCTTC. V gene TRBV14 combines with J gene TRBJ2-1; D gene unclear. The V end was cut by 3 bases, the J end by 6 bases, with 6 bases between. The CDR3 is 12 amino acids. Germline-derived CDR1 and CDR2 are SGHDN and FVKESK.

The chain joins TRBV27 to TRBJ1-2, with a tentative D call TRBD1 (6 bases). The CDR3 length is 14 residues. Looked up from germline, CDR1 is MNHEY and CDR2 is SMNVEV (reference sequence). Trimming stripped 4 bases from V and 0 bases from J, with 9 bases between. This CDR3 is CASSSGQPNYGYTF. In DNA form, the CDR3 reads TGTGCCAGCAGTTCCGGACAGCCTAACTATGGCTACACCTTC.

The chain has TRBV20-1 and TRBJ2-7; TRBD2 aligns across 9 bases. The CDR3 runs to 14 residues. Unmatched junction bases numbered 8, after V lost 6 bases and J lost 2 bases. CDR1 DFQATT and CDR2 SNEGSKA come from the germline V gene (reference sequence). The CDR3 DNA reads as TGCAGTGCACGACTAGCGGAAAACCCCTACGAGCAGTACTTC. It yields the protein CSARLAENPYEQYF.

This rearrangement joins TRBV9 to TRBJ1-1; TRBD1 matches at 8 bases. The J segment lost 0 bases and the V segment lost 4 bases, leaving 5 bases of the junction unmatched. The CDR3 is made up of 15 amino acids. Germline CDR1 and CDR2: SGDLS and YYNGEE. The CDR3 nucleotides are TGTGCCAGCAGCCATCGACAGGGGATGAACACTGAAGCTTTCTTT. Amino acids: CASSHRQGMNTEAFF. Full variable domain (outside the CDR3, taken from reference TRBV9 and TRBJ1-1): DSGVTQTPKHLITATGQRVTLRCSPRSGDLSVYWYQQSLDQGLQFLIQYYNGEERAKGNILERFSAQQFPDLHSELNLSSLELGDSALYFCASSHRQGMNTEAFFGQGTRLTVV.

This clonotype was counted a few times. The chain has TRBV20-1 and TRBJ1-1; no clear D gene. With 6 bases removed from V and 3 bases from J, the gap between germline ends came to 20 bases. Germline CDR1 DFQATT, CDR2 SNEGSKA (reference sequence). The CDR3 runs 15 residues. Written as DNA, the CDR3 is TGCAGTGCGAGACGATTCCGGGATTTGGACACTGAAGCTTTCTTT. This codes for CSARRFRDLDTEAFF.

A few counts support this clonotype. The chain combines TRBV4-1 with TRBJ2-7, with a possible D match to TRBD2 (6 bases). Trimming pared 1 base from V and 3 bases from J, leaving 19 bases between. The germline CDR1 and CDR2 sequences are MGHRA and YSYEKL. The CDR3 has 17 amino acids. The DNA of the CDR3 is TGCGCCAGCAGCCAAGGTCTTGCGGCAGGGAGGAACTACGAGCAGTACTTC. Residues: CASSQGLAAGRNYEQYF.

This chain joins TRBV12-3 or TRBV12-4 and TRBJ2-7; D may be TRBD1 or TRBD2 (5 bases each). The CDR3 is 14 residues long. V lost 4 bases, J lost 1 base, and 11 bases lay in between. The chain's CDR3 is CASSWPGRSYEQYF. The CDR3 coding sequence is TGTGCCAGCAGTTGGCCGGGACGGTCCTACGAGCAGTACTTC.

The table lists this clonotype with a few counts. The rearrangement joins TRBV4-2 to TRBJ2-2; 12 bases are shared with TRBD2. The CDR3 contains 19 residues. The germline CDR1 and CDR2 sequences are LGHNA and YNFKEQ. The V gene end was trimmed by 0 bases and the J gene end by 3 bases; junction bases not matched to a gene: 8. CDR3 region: CASSQEPRRLAGDTGELFF. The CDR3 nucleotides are TGTGCCAGCAGCCAAGAACCCCGACGACTAGCGGGAGACACCGGGGAGCTGTTTTTT.

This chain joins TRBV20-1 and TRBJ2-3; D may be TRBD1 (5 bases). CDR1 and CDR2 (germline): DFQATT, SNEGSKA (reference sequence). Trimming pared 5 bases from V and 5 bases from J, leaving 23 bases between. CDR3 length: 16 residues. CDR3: CSAPPARGPAGDTQYF. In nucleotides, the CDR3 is TGCAGTGCTCCCCCGGCTAGGGGCCCTGCAGGAGATACGCAGTATTTT.

In DNA, the CDR3 is TGTGCCAGCAGCTTAAGGTCACTAGAGGCCAGCACAGATACGCAGTATTTT. Its protein product is CASSLRSLEASTDTQYF. The chain employs TRBV11-2 and TRBJ2-3; D is perhaps TRBD2 (5 bases). The CDR3 loop spans 17 amino acids. V lost 2 bases and J lost 0, with 15 bases in between. Germline CDR1 reads SGHAT; CDR2 reads FQNNGV.

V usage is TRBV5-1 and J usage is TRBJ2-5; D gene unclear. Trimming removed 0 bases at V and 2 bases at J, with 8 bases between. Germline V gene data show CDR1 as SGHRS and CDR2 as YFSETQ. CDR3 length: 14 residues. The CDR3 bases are TGCGCCAGCAGCTTGGATGGCAGACAAGAGACCCAGTACTTC. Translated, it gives CASSLDGRQETQYF.

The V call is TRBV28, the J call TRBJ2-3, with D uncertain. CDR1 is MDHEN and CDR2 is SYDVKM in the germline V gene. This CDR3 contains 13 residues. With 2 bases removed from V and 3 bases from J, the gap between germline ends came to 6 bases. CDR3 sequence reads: CASSLKWTDTQYF. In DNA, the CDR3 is TGTGCCAGCAGTTTAAAGTGGACAGATACGCAGTATTTT.

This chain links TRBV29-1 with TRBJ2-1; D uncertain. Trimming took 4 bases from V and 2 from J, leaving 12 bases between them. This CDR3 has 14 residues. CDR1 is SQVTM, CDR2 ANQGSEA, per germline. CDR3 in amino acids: CSVAAILTYNEQFF. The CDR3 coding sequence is TGCAGCGTTGCGGCTATTCTAACCTACAATGAGCAGTTCTTC.

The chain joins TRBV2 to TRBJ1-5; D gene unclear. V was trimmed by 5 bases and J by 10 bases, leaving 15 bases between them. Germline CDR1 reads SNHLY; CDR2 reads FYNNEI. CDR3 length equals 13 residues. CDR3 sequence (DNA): TGTGCCAGCAGTCCCGTAGTAGAGGGTCCCCAGCATTTT. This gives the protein CASSPVVEGPQHF.

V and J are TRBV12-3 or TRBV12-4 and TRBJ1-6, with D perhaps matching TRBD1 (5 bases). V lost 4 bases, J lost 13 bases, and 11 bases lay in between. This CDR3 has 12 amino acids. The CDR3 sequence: CASSWGGWPLHF. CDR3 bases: TGTGCCAGCAGTTGGGGGGGGTGGCCCCTCCACTTT.

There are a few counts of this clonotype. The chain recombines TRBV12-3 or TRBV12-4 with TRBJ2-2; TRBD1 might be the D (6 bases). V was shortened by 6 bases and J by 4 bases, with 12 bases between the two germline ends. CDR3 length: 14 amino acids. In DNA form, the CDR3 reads TGTGCCAGCAGGTACAGGGCCCTCACCGGGGAGCTGTTTTTT. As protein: CASRYRALTGELFF.

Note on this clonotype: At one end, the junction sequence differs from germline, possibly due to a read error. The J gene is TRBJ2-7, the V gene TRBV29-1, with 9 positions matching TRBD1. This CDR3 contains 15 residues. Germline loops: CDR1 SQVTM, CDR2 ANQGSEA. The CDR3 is CSVEGGGQGTYEHYF. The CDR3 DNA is TGCAGCGTTGAAGGGGGGGGACAGGGAACCTACGAGCACTACTTC.

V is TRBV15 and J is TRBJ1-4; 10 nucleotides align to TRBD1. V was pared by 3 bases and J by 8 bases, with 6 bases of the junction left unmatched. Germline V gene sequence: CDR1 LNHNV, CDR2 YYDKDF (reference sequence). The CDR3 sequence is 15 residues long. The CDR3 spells CATSRGTGAKEKLFF. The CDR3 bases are TGTGCCACCAGCAGGGGGACAGGGGCGAAGGAAAAACTGTTTTTT.

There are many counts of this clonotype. The CDR3 bases are TGCAGTGCCACCGGGACTAGCGGGACGTACCAAGAGACCCAGTACTTC. As protein: CSATGTSGTYQETQYF. The chain carries TRBV20-1 and TRBJ2-5; 13 bases fit TRBD2. The CDR3 has 16 amino acids. With V trimmed by 6 bases and J by 0 bases, 7 bases remained unmatched. CDR1 and CDR2 (germline): DFQATT, SNEGSKA (reference sequence).

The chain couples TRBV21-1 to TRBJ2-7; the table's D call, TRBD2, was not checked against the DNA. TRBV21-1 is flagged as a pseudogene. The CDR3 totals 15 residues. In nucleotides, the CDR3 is TGTGCCAGCAGATTAAGCGGAGAGGGGTACTACGAGCAGTACTTC. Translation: CASRLSGEGYYEQYF.

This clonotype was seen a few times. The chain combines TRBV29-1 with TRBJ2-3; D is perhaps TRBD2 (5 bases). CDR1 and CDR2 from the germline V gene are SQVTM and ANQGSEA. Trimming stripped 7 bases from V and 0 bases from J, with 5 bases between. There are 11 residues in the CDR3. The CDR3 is CSGTSTDTQYF. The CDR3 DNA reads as TGCAGCGGGACTAGCACAGATACGCAGTATTTT.

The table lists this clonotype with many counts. CDR3 in DNA: TGTGCCAGCAGCAAGGGACGGAAAGAGACCCAGTACTTC. Its translation is CASSKGRKETQYF. V and J are TRBV6-6 and TRBJ2-5; TRBD1 or TRBD2 may be the D gene (5 bases each). Trimming cost V 6 bases and J 3 bases, with 11 bases left between them. The germline V gene encodes CDR1 MNHNY and CDR2 SVGAGI (reference sequence). The CDR3 is made up of 13 amino acids.

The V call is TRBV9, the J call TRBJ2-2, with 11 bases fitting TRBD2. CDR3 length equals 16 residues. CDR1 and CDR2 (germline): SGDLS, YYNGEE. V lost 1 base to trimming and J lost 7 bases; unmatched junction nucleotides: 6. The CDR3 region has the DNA TGTGCCAGCAGCGTAAAACTAGCGGGAGCGATCGGGGAGCTGTTTTTT. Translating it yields CASSVKLAGAIGELFF.

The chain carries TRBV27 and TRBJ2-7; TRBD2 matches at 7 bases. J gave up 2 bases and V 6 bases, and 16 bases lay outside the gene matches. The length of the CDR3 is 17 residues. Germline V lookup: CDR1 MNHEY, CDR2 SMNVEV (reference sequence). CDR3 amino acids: CASRKSSGGLLTYEQYF. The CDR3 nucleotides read TGTGCCAGCAGGAAATCCTCGGGGGGTTTGTTAACCTACGAGCAGTACTTC.

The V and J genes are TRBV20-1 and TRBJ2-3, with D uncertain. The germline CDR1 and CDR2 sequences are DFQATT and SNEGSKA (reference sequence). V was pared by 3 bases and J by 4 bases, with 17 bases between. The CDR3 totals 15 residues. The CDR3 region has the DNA TGCAGTGCTAGCGGCGCAAAAGATGGGGCAGATACGCAGTATTTT. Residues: CSASGAKDGADTQYF.